These 29 T cell receptor beta chains were sequenced from one sample in a study of cytomegalovirus exposure and HLA in healthy donors. Primers included in the PCR were 60 Vbeta and 13 Jbeta primers. TCRdb's copy holds only in-frame clones and misses some; the assay was immunoSEQ multiplex PCR. The profile shows around 130,000 clones, more than 80% of them singletons. Sequences were obtained from PBMCs. These receptors came from a man in his thirties or forties in good health and CMV-seronegative.

The rearrangement links TRBV6-6 to TRBJ2-1; 7 bases are shared with TRBD2. CDR3 size: 15 residues. CDR1 and CDR2 (germline): MNHNY, SVGAGI (reference sequence). The ends lost 0 bases at V and 6 bases at J; junction bases unmatched: 5. The CDR3 loop reads CASSYSIASGNEQFF. CDR3 coding DNA: TGTGCCAGCAGTTACTCTATCGCTAGCGGCAATGAGCAGTTCTTC.

This clone was seen a single time. At one of its ends the junction is not consistent with the germline gene, which may arise from a read error. The chain carries TRBV27 and TRBJ2-1, with 7 bases that match TRBD1. Germline CDR1 MNHEY, CDR2 SMNVEV (reference sequence). The CDR3 has 14 amino acids. CDR3 loop: CARSHRGSYNEQFF. CDR3 in DNA: TGTGCCCGCAGTCACAGGGGATCCTACAATGAGCAGTTCTTC.

The rearrangement uses TRBV5-1 and TRBJ1-2; TRBD1 aligns across 9 bases. Germline loops: CDR1 SGHRS, CDR2 YFSETQ. The V segment lost 4 bases and the J segment 0 bases; nucleotides outside the gene matches: 13. CDR3 size: 18 residues. Here the CDR3 DNA reads TGCGCCAGCAGCGACCTAGGACCGGGACAGGGCCCTAACTATGGCTACACCTTC. The encoded protein is CASSDLGPGQGPNYGYTF.

This clone appeared once. The V call is TRBV12-5, the J call TRBJ2-1; 7 nucleotides agree with TRBD2. The germline CDR1 and CDR2 sequences are LGHNT and FRNRAP. The CDR3 covers 15 residues. Trimming cost V 6 bases and J 8 bases; bases outside gene matches: 13. The CDR3 region has the DNA TGTGCTAGTGGGCGGGGCGGGAGCAAAGGGGATGAGCAGTTCTTC. Protein: CASGRGGSKGDEQFF.

The chain links TRBV18 to TRBJ1-3; 8 nucleotides match TRBD1. From germline, CDR1 is KGHSH and CDR2 LQKENI. This CDR3 comprises 14 residues. Trimming removed 6 bases from V and 5 bases from J; junction bases left unmatched: 6. CDR3 amino acids: CASSPGQGRNTIYF. In DNA form, the CDR3 reads TGTGCCAGCTCTCCCGGACAGGGAAGAAACACCATATATTTT. Looking up the rest from reference TRBV18 and TRBJ1-3 gives the full variable domain: NAGVMQNPRHLVRRRGQEARLRCSPMKGHSHVYWYRQLPEEGLKFMVYLQKENIIDESGMPKERFSAEFPKEGPSILRIQQVVRGDSAAYFCASSPGQGRNTIYFGEGSWLTVV.

The rearrangement links TRBV6-5 to TRBJ1-5; unclear D gene. Germline V gene lookup returns CDR1 MNHEY and CDR2 SVGAGI. Between the trimmed V and J ends, which lost 7 bases and 2 bases, there was a span of 6 bases. The CDR3 extends over 12 amino acids. This CDR3 reads CASNGGNQPQHF. CDR3 bases: TGTGCCAGCAACGGTGGCAATCAGCCCCAGCATTTT.

This clone was recorded only once. The rearrangement links TRBV19 to TRBJ1-4, with 9 bases identical to TRBD1. The junction had 11 bases not matched to a gene; V was cut back by 6 bases and J by 6 bases. The CDR3 spans 16 residues. In germline, CDR1 is LNHDA, CDR2 SQIVND (reference sequence). CDR3 DNA sequence: TGTGCCAGTAGCCCGGGACAGGGTTATTGGGATGAAAAACTGTTTTTT. It yields the protein CASSPGQGYWDEKLFF.

This clone was seen only once. This chain connects TRBV27 to TRBJ1-6; 7 nucleotides match TRBD1. Germline CDR1 and CDR2: MNHEY and SMNVEV (reference sequence). V lost 4 bases, J lost 7 bases, and 7 bases stayed unmatched. The CDR3 runs 15 residues. DNA for the CDR3: TGTGCCAGCAGTTCCTCCGGGACAGTAAATTCACCCCTCCACTTT. Its protein is CASSSSGTVNSPLHF.

The chain has TRBV6-5 and TRBJ2-3; no definite D call. Deletions cut 6 bases from V and 0 bases from J, with 10 bases between. The CDR3 covers 14 residues. From germline, CDR1 is MNHEY and CDR2 SVGAGI. The CDR3 loop reads CASRPQISTDTQYF. The CDR3 bases are TGTGCCAGCAGGCCACAGATTAGCACAGATACGCAGTATTTT.

The chain links TRBV7-9 to TRBJ1-3, with 9 bases that match TRBD1. Germline assignment: CDR1 SEHNR and CDR2 FQNEAQ (reference sequence). There are 16 residues in the CDR3. This CDR3 is CSQQFDRGSSGNTIYF. CDR3 sequence (DNA): TGTTCCCAGCAGTTTGACAGGGGGAGCTCTGGAAACACCATATATTTT.

The chain carries TRBV2 and TRBJ1-1; D may be TRBD1 (6 bases). CDR3 length: 14 residues. Per germline, CDR1 SNHLY and CDR2 FYNNEI. V was cut by 5 bases and J by 1 base, with 11 bases left in between. CDR3 sequence: CASSTQGTNTEAFF. CDR3 nucleotide sequence: TGTGCCAGCAGTACCCAGGGGACGAACACTGAAGCTTTCTTT.

The rearrangement links TRBV27 to TRBJ2-7; 9 bases match TRBD1. The CDR3 has 14 residues. Germline V gene lookup returns CDR1 MNHEY and CDR2 SMNVEV (reference sequence). Trimming removed 5 bases from V and 5 bases from J; junction bases left unmatched: 7. CDR3 bases: TGTGCCAGCAGTCTCCGGGACAGGGACAACGAGCAGTACTTC. It yields the protein CASSLRDRDNEQYF.

The gene calls are TRBV27 and TRBJ1-1, with D possibly TRBD1 on 6 matching bases. The length of the CDR3 is 13 residues. The germline V gene encodes CDR1 MNHEY and CDR2 SMNVEV (reference sequence). The germline V and J ends were trimmed by 6 bases and 4 bases, with 12 bases remaining between them. CDR3 bases: TGTGCCAGCAGCAGGGGATATAGCACTGAAGCTTTCTTT. This translates into CASSRGYSTEAFF.

This chain uses TRBV6-1 with TRBJ2-7; 10 bases are shared with TRBD1. Trimming at V came to 3 bases and at J to 2 bases, leaving 4 bases not matched to a gene. This CDR3 is 15 amino acids long. Germline V gene lookup returns CDR1 MNHNS and CDR2 SASEGT. CDR3 nucleotide sequence: TGTGCCAGCAGTGAGGGACAGGGGCCGACCTACGAGCAGTACTTC. Translated: CASSEGQGPTYEQYF.

The chain employs TRBV11-2 and TRBJ1-2, with D unclear. CDR3 length: 15 residues. The V end lost 5 bases, the J end lost 2 bases, and 15 bases lay between the germline ends. In germline, CDR1 is SGHAT, CDR2 FQNNGV. CDR3 in amino acids: CASSRTPVSNYGYTF. CDR3 DNA sequence: TGTGCCAGCAGCCGTACACCGGTTAGCAACTATGGCTACACCTTC. The complete variable domain, with remaining parts taken from reference TRBV11-2 and TRBJ1-2, reads EAGVAQSPRYKIIEKRQSVAFWCNPISGHATLYWYQQILGQGPKLLIQFQNNGVVDDSQLPKDRFSAERLKGVDSTLKIQPAKLEDSAVYLCASSRTPVSNYGYTFGSGTRLTVV.

Turning to this clone: A read error may account for a junction end that differs from germline. The chain carries TRBV20-1 and TRBJ1-2, with D maybe TRBD1 (5 bases). The CDR3 loop spans 10 amino acids. Per the germline V gene, CDR1 is DFQATT and CDR2 is SNEGSKA (reference sequence). The DNA of the CDR3 is TGCAGTGCCAGAGGGGCTGGCTACCCCTTC. This encodes CSARGAGYPF.

The V gene is TRBV7-8, the J gene TRBJ2-3; possible D gene TRBD2, 6 bases. Trimming took off 2 bases at V and 2 bases at J, with 14 bases between the two ends. In germline, CDR1 is SGHVS, CDR2 FQNEAQ. The CDR3 is made up of 16 amino acids. The CDR3 DNA follows: TGTGCCAGCAGCTTATCCCTCGCGGGACTCACAGATACGCAGTATTTT. It specifies CASSLSLAGLTDTQYF.

The chain joins TRBV27 to TRBJ2-7; TRBD2 agrees at 7 bases. V was clipped by 6 bases and J by 4 bases; unmatched bases: 9. In germline, CDR1 is MNHEY, CDR2 SMNVEV (reference sequence). The CDR3 loop spans 14 amino acids. The CDR3 region has the DNA TGTGCCAGCAGCCCCCCGAATAGCGGGTACGAGCAGTACTTC. The encoded protein is CASSPPNSGYEQYF.

The gene calls are TRBV5-4 and TRBJ1-1; 9 nucleotides agree with TRBD1. V lost 3 bases to trimming and J lost 7 bases; unmatched junction nucleotides: 4. CDR1 SGHNT and CDR2 YYREEE come from the germline V gene (reference sequence). This CDR3 region has 13 residues. CDR3 sequence (DNA): TGTGCCAGCAGCTGGGACAGGGCAAGTGAAGCTTTCTTT. Amino acids: CASSWDRASEAFF.

V gene TRBV5-6 combines with J gene TRBJ1-2; 8 nucleotides line up with TRBD1. Germline lookup yields CDR1 SGHDT and CDR2 YYEEEE. The V segment lost 3 bases and the J segment 6 bases; nucleotides outside the gene matches: 7. This CDR3 contains 14 residues. The CDR3 nucleotides read TGTGCCAGCAGCTGGGACAGGACTATTGATGGCTACACCTTC. This gives the protein CASSWDRTIDGYTF.

The chain is built from TRBV5-1 and TRBJ1-1; 7 bases map to TRBD1. V was clipped by 4 bases and J by 2 bases; unmatched bases: 8. The CDR3 covers 15 residues. The germline V gene has CDR1 SGHRS and CDR2 YFSETQ. CDR3 protein: CASSGTDEVNTEAFF. CDR3 DNA sequence: TGCGCCAGCAGCGGGACAGATGAAGTAAACACTGAAGCTTTCTTT.

V and J are TRBV7-9 and TRBJ1-5, with TRBD1 identical over 12 bases. CDR1 is SEHNR, CDR2 FQNEAQ, per germline (reference sequence). J lost 11 bases, V lost 4 bases, and 12 bases had no gene match. This CDR3 region has 16 residues. The CDR3 loop is CASSWGTGGVLSAQHF. The CDR3, as DNA: TGTGCCAGCAGCTGGGGGACAGGGGGCGTCTTATCAGCCCAGCATTTT.

This chain links TRBV27 with TRBJ2-6; D is possibly TRBD1 (6 bases). CDR3 size: 16 residues. V shed 8 bases and J shed 0 bases, with 14 bases lying between them. CDR1 and CDR2 (germline): MNHEY, SMNVEV (reference sequence). DNA of the CDR3: TGTGCCAGCCGACGGACAGACTCCTCTGGGGCCAACGTCCTGACTTTC. Its translation is CASRRTDSSGANVLTF. Variable domain in full (rest from reference TRBV27 and TRBJ2-6): EAQVTQNPRYLITVTGKKLTVTCSQNMNHEYMSWYRQDPGLGLRQIYYSMNVEVTDKGDVPEGYKVSRKEKRNFPLILESPSPNQTSLYFCASRRTDSSGANVLTFGAGSRLTVL.

Here the CDR3 reads CASSVKLANTGELFF. The CDR3, as DNA: TGTGCCAGCAGCGTAAAACTGGCGAACACCGGGGAGCTGTTTTTT. The chain recombines TRBV9 with TRBJ2-2; no clear D. The germline CDR1 and CDR2 sequences are SGDLS and YYNGEE. This CDR3 is built from 15 residues. V was clipped by 1 base and J by 0 bases, with 7 bases between them.

The rearrangement uses TRBV7-3 and TRBJ2-7, with 10 bases identical to TRBD2. CDR3 length: 15 residues. Per germline, CDR1 SGHTA and CDR2 FQGTGA. Losses at the gene ends were 5 bases for V and 5 bases for J; bases not matched to a gene: 9. CDR3 DNA: TGTGCCAGCAGCCCAAGCCTAGCGGGAGTAGACGAGCAGTACTTC. Amino acids: CASSPSLAGVDEQYF. Full variable domain (remainder filled in from reference TRBV7-3 and TRBJ2-7): GAGVSQTPSNKVTEKGKYVELRCDPISGHTALYWYRQSLGQGPEFLIYFQGTGAADDSGLPNDRFFAVRPEGSVSTLKIQRTERGDSAVYLCASSPSLAGVDEQYFGPGTRLTVT.

J is TRBJ2-2 and V is TRBV28, with 11 nucleotides matching TRBD2. Germline CDR1 and CDR2: MDHEN and SYDVKM. The length of the CDR3 is 15 residues. V lost 4 bases, J lost 4 bases, and 2 bases stayed unmatched. The CDR3 sequence is CASSSGTSGTGELFF. For the CDR3, the DNA is TGTGCCAGCAGTTCCGGGACTAGCGGCACCGGGGAGCTGTTTTTT.

The chain has TRBV6-5 and TRBJ2-7; TRBD1 is a possible D gene (5 bases). Looked up from germline, CDR1 is MNHEY and CDR2 is SVGAGI. V was trimmed by 6 bases and J by 10 bases, leaving 16 bases between them. CDR3 size: 12 residues. This CDR3 is CASSFNRRYQYF. As DNA, the CDR3 is TGTGCCAGCAGCTTTAACAGGCGGTACCAGTACTTC.

V and J are TRBV5-1 and TRBJ2-2; D gene ambiguous. V lost 3 bases, J lost 1 base, and 10 bases lay in between. The germline gives CDR1 SGHRS, CDR2 YFSETQ. CDR3 length equals 15 residues. CDR3 region: CASSSLSRNTGELFF. CDR3 DNA sequence: TGCGCCAGCAGCTCGCTTTCGCGGAACACCGGGGAGCTGTTTTTT.

The chain employs TRBV5-6 and TRBJ1-2; TRBD1 is a possible D gene (5 bases). The germline V gene has CDR1 SGHDT and CDR2 YYEEEE. The CDR3 runs to 15 residues. Trimming stripped 1 base from V and 8 bases from J, with 18 bases between. As DNA, the CDR3 is TGTGCCAGCAGCTTGTCCCTGGGGCTAATGGAGGGCTACACCTTC. Its protein is CASSLSLGLMEGYTF. The complete variable domain, with remaining parts taken from reference TRBV5-6 and TRBJ1-2, reads DAGVTQSPTHLIKTRGQQVTLRCSPKSGHDTVSWYQQALGQGPQFIFQYYEEEERQRGNFPDRFSGHQFPNYSSELNVNALLLGDSALYLCASSLSLGLMEGYTFGSGTRLTVV.